Described below is a single T cell receptor (beta chain) sequence and its context. The sample is drawn from a study of T-cell reconstitution after alpha-beta-depleted transplantation in children. TCRbeta library preparation incorporated unique molecular identifiers. TCRdb re-called the PCR reads with MiXCR, one entry per CDR3 protein. Of about a million distinct CDR3 sequences listed, roughly 29% are singletons. Germline assignment: CDR1 SGHVS and CDR2 FNYEAQ. The V end was cut by 3 bases, the J end by 7 bases, with 6 bases between. The CDR3 is 12 amino acids. Source: PBMCs, mostly from graft donor cells, taken 360 days after TCRalphabeta/CD19-depleted stem cell transplant. The rearrangement uses TRBV7-6 and TRBJ2-2; D is uncertain. This receptor was obtained from a boy under two years old who had a stem cell transplant for SCID, so the T cells may come from the graft donor. The CDR3 sequence is CASSFLDGELFF. The CDR3 nucleotides are TGTGCCAGCAGCTTTTTGGACGGGGAGCTGTTTTTT.